This T cell receptor (beta chain) derives from a study of human T cells and chemical hapten exposure. Study background: Small pooled library volume differences mainly caused per-sample TCR yield variation. Overall study findings and caveats: TCRs whose frequency exceeded 1 in 1000 remained the same following DPC sensitization.

Time point denoted: patch test 3, about 24 weeks after DPC sensitization. As for treatment: therapeutic diphenylcyclopropenone sensitization with weekly scalp DPC. Worth noting for this clonotype: The antigen remains unidentified.

The library tagged individual cDNA molecules with unique molecular identifiers. TCRdb analysed the RACE reads with MiXCR anew, one entry per CDR3 protein. This sample has 70,000 or so distinct CDR3 sequences; over 8.5% occur once, and the top ten carry approximately 1.4%. The sample consisted of whole blood, taken in connection with sensitization to the hapten diphenylcyclopropenone (DPC). The TCR was taken from a woman between 50 and 59 years old with alopecia areata. Some clones in this sample may be carry-over from other donors' samples.

CDR3 bases: TGCGCCAGCAGCCAAGGAAGAGCAGATACGCAGTATTTT. As protein: CASSQGRADTQYF. The chain recombines TRBV4-3 with TRBJ2-3, with unresolved D. Looked up from germline, CDR1 is LGHNA and CDR2 is YSLEER. CDR3 size: 13 residues. Trimming removed 1 base from V and 4 bases from J, with 6 bases in between.